These 31 T cell receptor beta chains came from one sample sequenced in a study of tumor-infiltrating lymphocytes in primary liver carcinoma. Co-extraction of RNA and DNA was performed on about 20-32 mg of unsorted bulk tissue. A constant-region primer served to make TCR beta cDNA from about 530 ng total RNA. Three nested multiplex PCR rounds, a slightly modified ARM-PCR, produced the libraries for TCR beta. The first two PCR rounds used TRBV1-TRBV30 forward primers with a C-beta reverse primer, 9 to 11 cycles each. From the multiplex PCR reads, TCRdb called clonotypes with MiXCR, one entry per CDR3 protein. This sample yields about 32,000 distinct CDR3 sequences, of which roughly 69% are seen a single time; roughly 15% belongs to the top ten. Specimen: liver tumor tissue from sampling region 4. Subset defined: tumor region T4, right-lateral pole. These TCRs come from a man aged 40-50 years with primary liver carcinoma and hepatitis B virus infection.

This chain connects TRBV11-2 to TRBJ2-7; 9 nucleotides line up with TRBD1. Germline CDR1 and CDR2: SGHAT and FQNNGV. The CDR3 totals 15 residues. With 7 bases clipped from V and 9 bases from J, the junction kept 16 bases outside the gene matches. CDR3 bases: TGTGCCAGCAACTTGCGATGGACAGGGGAAAACGGGCAGTACTTC. Protein sequence: CASNLRWTGENGQYF.

In regard to this clonotype: A read error may account for a junction end that differs from germline. The chain combines TRBV12-3 or TRBV12-4 with TRBJ2-7, with 10 bases matching TRBD1. This CDR3 region has 14 residues. This chain's CDR3 is CASSLGTGAYEQHF. CDR3 DNA: TGTGCTAGTAGTTTGGGGACAGGGGCCTACGAGCAGCACTTC.

Turning to this clonotype: The conserved phenylalanine or tryptophan is not found at the CDR3 terminus, so this likely reflects a read error. This sequence joins TRBV11-2 and TRBJ2-1; D not certain. The CDR3 consists of 15 residues. Germline V lookup: CDR1 SGHAT, CDR2 FQNNGV. The CDR3 reads CASSFSRPLDNEQFL. The CDR3 nucleotides are TGTGCCAGTAGCTTTAGCAGGCCACTCGACAATGAGCAGTTCTTA.

Details on this clonotype: Its ends do not fully match the called genes, so a read error is possible. The chain combines TRBV28 with TRBJ1-5; D is unclear. Germline V lookup: CDR1 MDHEN, CDR2 SYDVKM. The CDR3 runs to 14 residues. The CDR3 coding sequence is TGTACCAGCAGTCTTGGGCAGGTCTATCAGTCCCAGCATTTT. Translated: CTSSLGQVYQSQHF. The full variable domain, with the rest looked up from reference TRBV28 and TRBJ1-5, is DVKVTQSSRYLVKRTGEKVFLECVQDMDHENMFWYRQDPGLGLRLIYFSYDVKMKEKGDIPEGYSVSREKKERFSLILESASTNQTSMYLCTSSLGQVYQSQHFGDGTRLSIL.

Comments on this clonotype: Possible read error: a much larger clone is one base away. This rearrangement joins TRBV18 to TRBJ2-7, with a possible D match to TRBD1 (5 bases). Per germline, CDR1 KGHSH and CDR2 LQKENI. The CDR3 spans 14 residues. The CDR3 DNA is TGTGCCGGCTCACCAACTTCAGGGCCCAACGAGCAGTACTTC. Amino acid sequence: CAGSPTSGPNEQYF. Filled out from reference TRBV18 and TRBJ2-7, the complete variable domain reads NAGVMQNPRHLVRRRGQEARLRCSPMKGHSHVYWYRQLPEEGLKFMVYLQKENIIDESGMPKERFSAEFPKEGPSILRIQQVVRGDSAAYFCAGSPTSGPNEQYFGPGTRLTVT.

As for this clonotype: The CDR3 does not close with the conserved phenylalanine or tryptophan, likely indicating a read error. No DNA is shown, since the ends of the CDR3 on it are uncertain; the CDR3 is the one TCRdb lists. CDR3 loop: CASSFGQTLGTETFY. This chain joins TRBV11-1 and TRBJ1-1; the DNA was not compared with TRBD1, the D call given in the table. The CDR3 adds up to 15 amino acids, both ends counted. CDR1 and CDR2 from the germline V gene are SGHAT and FQDESV (reference sequence).

As for this clonotype: The CDR3 carries no conserved terminal phenylalanine or tryptophan, so it likely arises from a read error. The chain recombines TRBV29-1 with TRBJ1-5, with a tentative D call TRBD1 (6 bases). The CDR3 is 13 residues long. Germline assignment: CDR1 SQVTM and CDR2 ANQGSEA. CDR3 sequence reads: CSAGGGASRPQHS. The CDR3 DNA reads as TGCAGTGCCGGAGGGGGAGCGAGTCGGCCCCAGCATTCT.

V usage is TRBV28 and J usage is TRBJ2-7, with 7 nucleotides matching TRBD2. This CDR3 is built from 15 residues. V lost 9 bases and J lost 0; bases outside the gene matches: 11. Germline V lookup: CDR1 MDHEN, CDR2 SYDVKM. CDR3 in amino acids: CASNLTSRSSYEQYF. The CDR3 nucleotides read TGTGCCAGTAACCTGACTAGCAGAAGCTCCTACGAGCAGTACTTC.

A word on this clonotype: This likely comes from a read error, as the CDR3 has no conserved phenylalanine or tryptophan at its end. This rearrangement joins TRBV7-8 to TRBJ2-1, with unresolved D. The CDR3 is 15 amino acids. Deletions cut 8 bases from V and 5 bases from J, with 19 bases between. Germline loops: CDR1 SGHVS, CDR2 FQNEAQ. The CDR3 DNA follows: TGTGCCAGCTCTCCCAGCGAGATGGGCGACAATGAGCAGTTCCTC. Translated: CASSPSEMGDNEQFL.

The chain carries TRBV11-2 and TRBJ2-6, with D possibly being TRBD2 (6 bases). The CDR3 has 21 amino acids. Trimming stripped 5 bases from V and 1 base from J, with 27 bases between. Germline values: CDR1 SGHAT, CDR2 FQNNGV. The CDR3: CASSMGGDWGISLSGANVLTF. The DNA of the CDR3 is TGTGCCAGCAGCATGGGGGGAGACTGGGGCATCTCCCTTTCTGGGGCCAACGTCCTGACTTTC.

As to this clonotype: It is likely a read error, because the conserved phenylalanine at the end of the CDR3 is missing. The V call is TRBV28, the J call TRBJ1-5; weak D call: TRBD1 (6 bases). The germline CDR1 and CDR2 sequences are MDHEN and SYDVKM. The CDR3 spans 14 residues. The CDR3 protein is CTSSRTVGNQPQHL. In DNA form, the CDR3 reads TGTACCAGCAGTCGGACAGTTGGCAATCAGCCCCAGCATTTG.

As concerns this clonotype: Germline and junction disagree at one end, which may indicate a read error. The V call is TRBV5-1, the J call TRBJ2-7; D perhaps matches TRBD2 (6 bases). This CDR3 region has 13 residues. Per the germline V gene, CDR1 is SGHRS and CDR2 is YFSETQ. CDR3 bases: TGCCCCAGCAGCTTGGGGCTGGACTACGAGCAGAACTTC. Translation gives CPSSLGLDYEQNF. The full variable domain, in which reference TRBV5-1 and TRBJ2-7 provide the parts outside the CDR3, is KAGVTQTPRYLIKTRGQQVTLSCSPISGHRSVSWYQQTPGQGLQFLFEYFSETQRNKGNFPGRFSGRQFSNSRSEMNVSTLELGDSALYLCPSSLGLDYEQNFGPGTRLTVT.

For this clonotype: The junction does not match germline at one end; this may be a read error. This rearrangement joins TRBV11-1 to TRBJ2-7; D is possibly TRBD2 (6 bases). Germline loops: CDR1 SGHAT, CDR2 FQDESV (reference sequence). The CDR3 covers 15 residues. The CDR3 DNA reads as TGTGCCAGCTGCTTAATGGGACCGGGAGAATACGAGCAGTACTTC. This encodes CASCLMGPGEYEQYF.

Details on this clonotype: The junction departs from germline at one end; a sequencing error may be responsible. V gene TRBV28 combines with J gene TRBJ2-3; D is uncertain. Germline loops: CDR1 MDHEN, CDR2 SYDVKM. CDR3 length equals 17 residues. DNA for the CDR3: TGTACCAGCAGTTTAACGACCATGGGAATTAGGACAGATACGCAGTATTTT. Protein: CTSSLTTMGIRTDTQYF.

Points on this clonotype: Germline and junction disagree at one end, which may indicate a read error. J is TRBJ2-3 and V is TRBV11-2; 7 nucleotides agree with TRBD2. CDR3 length: 18 amino acids. In germline, CDR1 is SGHAT, CDR2 FQNNGV. The CDR3, as DNA: TGTGCCAGCAGCGAGGCCCCACAAAGACTAGCTGTCACAGATAGGCAGTATTTT. Translated, it gives CASSEAPQRLAVTDRQYF.

A single count supports this clonotype. Because the CDR3 is missing its conserved closing phenylalanine or tryptophan, this is likely a read error. The V gene is TRBV28, the J gene TRBJ1-6, with unresolved D. The CDR3 length is 14 residues. From germline, CDR1 is MDHEN and CDR2 SYDVKM. The CDR3 protein is CAIPGNSYNSPLHL. CDR3 nucleotides: TGTGCCATCCCGGGGAACTCCTATAATTCACCTCTCCACCTT.

A note on this clonotype: A single base separates this from a much larger clone, so it may be a read error. The chain has TRBV20-1 and TRBJ2-5, with a tentative D call TRBD2 (5 bases). The CDR3 is 12 residues long. The V end was cut by 3 bases, the J end by 6 bases, with 11 bases between. Germline V gene lookup returns CDR1 DFQATT and CDR2 SNEGSKA (reference sequence). For the CDR3, the DNA is TGCAGTGCTAGCCCGGGGTTCAAGACCCAGTACTTC. As protein: CSASPGFKTQYF.

This clonotype ranks as medium-sized. This chain connects TRBV6-5 to TRBJ2-5, with 7 bases aligning to TRBD1. The germline V gene has CDR1 MNHEY and CDR2 SVGAGI. This CDR3 is built from 15 residues. The V gene end was trimmed by 6 bases and the J gene end by 3 bases; junction bases not matched to a gene: 10. CDR3 bases: TGTGCCAGCAGGCCACAACAGGGGTGGGAAGAGACCCAGTACTTC. Residues: CASRPQQGWEETQYF.

This clonotype was seen once. A read error may produce the germline difference seen at one junction end. V usage is TRBV11-1 and J usage is TRBJ2-4; 9 nucleotides align to TRBD1. The V gene's germline CDR1 is SGHAT and CDR2 FQDESV (reference sequence). The CDR3 is 17 residues long. The CDR3 sequence: CDSSSSGQGASKDIQYF. CDR3 nucleotides: TGTGACAGCAGCTCTTCGGGACAGGGAGCATCAAAAGACATTCAGTACTTC.

Note on this clonotype: One junction end disagrees with the germline gene, perhaps due to a read error. The J gene is TRBJ2-3, the V gene TRBV4-3; 8 positions match TRBD2. The CDR3 consists of 15 residues. Germline V gene sequence: CDR1 LGHNA, CDR2 YSLEER. CDR3 amino acids: CASSQDVGAGDTQYF. The DNA for the CDR3 is TGCGCCAGCAGCCAAGATGTGGGAGCGGGAGATACGCAATATTTT.

Points on this clonotype: At one boundary the junction diverges from the germline segment, which might be a read error. CDR3 bases: TGTGCCAGAAGGCAAGACCCTTTTTCTAATAATTCACCCCCCCAATTT. Translating gives CARRQDPFSNNSPPQF. The rearrangement links TRBV12-3 or TRBV12-4 to TRBJ1-6; D call uncertain. This CDR3 contains 16 residues.

A note on this clonotype: Relative to the germline gene, one junction end is altered; a read error may explain this. V and J are TRBV29-1 and TRBJ2-5; the D gene is possibly TRBD1 (5 bases). CDR1 and CDR2 from the germline V gene are SQVTM and ANQGSEA. The CDR3 runs 15 residues. The CDR3 loop is CSVEADTERAETQYF. CDR3 nucleotides: TGCAGCGTTGAAGCGGACACGGAGCGAGCAGAGACCCAATACTTC.

V and J are TRBV28 and TRBJ2-6; 7 bases line up with TRBD1. The CDR3 loop spans 17 amino acids. Trimming at V came to 6 bases and at J to 1 base, leaving 9 bases not matched to a gene. Germline assignment: CDR1 MDHEN and CDR2 SYDVKM. DNA for the CDR3: TGTGCCAGCAGCCTAGCCCGGGACAGTTCTGGGGCCAACGTCCTGACTTTC. Its translation: CASSLARDSSGANVLTF.

The chain carries TRBV11-1 and TRBJ2-7; weak D call: TRBD2 (6 bases). Germline V CDR1 and CDR2: SGHAT, FQDESV (reference sequence). The CDR3 is 15 residues long. DNA for the CDR3: TGTGACTGCAGCTTAACGGGACCGGGAGAATACGAGCAGTACTTC. This codes for CDCSLTGPGEYEQYF.

This rearrangement joins TRBV11-3 to TRBJ2-7; TRBD2 might be the D (5 bases). Germline V gene data show CDR1 as SGHNT and CDR2 as YENEEA. The germline V and J ends were trimmed by 5 bases and 2 bases, with 10 bases remaining between them. The CDR3 totals 13 residues. The CDR3 DNA follows: TGTGCCAGCAGCCCCCCCGGGACCTACGAGCAGTACTTC. The encoded protein is CASSPPGTYEQYF.

About this clonotype: As the CDR3 is not closed by the conserved phenylalanine or tryptophan, this likely results from a read error. The chain carries TRBV11-2 and TRBJ2-6; tentative D call: TRBD2 (5 bases). The CDR3 covers 15 residues. From germline, CDR1 is SGHAT and CDR2 FQNNGV. DNA for the CDR3: TGTGCCACCCAGCGGCCGCGCTCTGTGGCCAATGTCCTGACTTTA. Amino acids: CATQRPRSVANVLTL.

With respect to this clonotype: The junction departs from germline at one end; a sequencing error may be responsible. The gene calls are TRBV7-9 and TRBJ2-7; no clear D. Germline V gene data show CDR1 as SEHNR and CDR2 as FQNEAQ (reference sequence). CDR3 size: 12 residues. CDR3 nucleotide sequence: TGCGCCAACAGCTTGCCCGGTAAGGAGCAGTACTTC. The encoded protein is CANSLPGKEQYF.

This clonotype was seen many times. V is TRBV28 and J is TRBJ2-2; a weak D match, TRBD2 (5 bases). V gave up 7 bases and J gave up 6 bases, with 18 bases separating them. CDR1 MDHEN and CDR2 SYDVKM come from the germline V gene. The CDR3 extends over 15 amino acids. The CDR3: CASTSVEGRSGELFF. CDR3 in DNA: TGTGCCAGCACTTCAGTCGAGGGCCGATCCGGGGAGCTGTTTTTT. The whole variable domain, remainder taken from reference TRBV28 and TRBJ2-2, is DVKVTQSSRYLVKRTGEKVFLECVQDMDHENMFWYRQDPGLGLRLIYFSYDVKMKEKGDIPEGYSVSREKKERFSLILESASTNQTSMYLCASTSVEGRSGELFFGEGSRLTVL.

About this clonotype: The junction shows a germline mismatch at one end, possibly a read error. The gene calls are TRBV6-6 and TRBJ1-5, with D possibly matching TRBD1 (6 bases). The CDR3 has 15 residues. Per the germline V gene, CDR1 is MNHNY and CDR2 is SVGAGI (reference sequence). The CDR3 loop is CTSSPGGGAGQPQHF. The CDR3 region has the DNA TGTACCAGCAGCCCCGGGGGGGGGGCGGGTCAGCCCCAGCATTTT.

Points on this clonotype: A junction end diverges from the germline sequence, so it may reflect a read error. The chain uses TRBV5-1 and TRBJ1-1; D gene unclear. The CDR3 contains 14 residues. Germline values: CDR1 SGHRS, CDR2 YFSETQ. This chain's CDR3 is CASSLNGMNTEALF. DNA of the CDR3: TGCGCCAGCAGCTTGAACGGCATGAACACTGAAGCCCTCTTT.

Concerning this clonotype itself: Germline is not matched at one junction end, which may reflect a read error. V usage is TRBV28 and J usage is TRBJ1-4; D is possibly TRBD1 (6 bases). This CDR3 has 15 amino acids. CDR1 MDHEN and CDR2 SYDVKM come from the germline V gene. CDR3 bases: TGTGCCAGCATTTTCGGGGGCTCTACCAATGAAAAACTGTCTTTT. Its translation is CASIFGGSTNEKLSF. Filled out from reference TRBV28 and TRBJ1-4, the complete variable domain reads DVKVTQSSRYLVKRTGEKVFLECVQDMDHENMFWYRQDPGLGLRLIYFSYDVKMKEKGDIPEGYSVSREKKERFSLILESASTNQTSMYLCASIFGGSTNEKLSFGSGTQLSVL.